This paragraph covers one T cell receptor beta chain sequence. Its antigen is not known. The data were taken from a study of cytomegalovirus exposure and HLA in healthy donors. Profiled with immunoSEQ multiplex PCR; TCRdb holds only in-frame clones, not every one. In the table there are 85,000 to 90,000 clones, approximately 96% of which are singletons. General study results and limits: According to reports, the classifier identified cytomegalovirus status with high specificity and sensitivity. A list of 150 or so TCR beta chains associated with cytomegalovirus was given.

Germline assignment: CDR1 SGHRS and CDR2 YFSETQ. V gave up 4 bases and J gave up 7 bases; unmatched junction bases: 13. The CDR3 spans 17 residues. The V call is TRBV5-1, the J call TRBJ2-1, with 11 bases aligning to TRBD1. The origin of this receptor is a man aged 18 to 35 in good health and CMV-seronegative. Sequenced: PBMCs. The CDR3 coding sequence is TGCGCCAGCAGCATGGACAGGGGGCTCTCCCTGGGGAATGAGCAGTTCTTC. Translating it yields CASSMDRGLSLGNEQFF.